Listed below are T cell receptor beta chains from one sample, sequenced in a study of shared clonotypes between healthy human individuals. Here immunoSEQ multiplex PCR was the method, and the copy in TCRdb shows in-frame clones only, minus some. The sample gives about 2 million clones, about 95% of which show up once; 1% to 1.5% is in the top ten. The sequenced material came from naive CD8+ T cells sorted from blood. These receptors were taken from a man aged 18 to 35 in good health. The CDR3 runs from the conserved cysteine through the conserved F or W. Each record gives: clone size, J gene, D gene, V gene, CDR3 protein, CDR3 DNA. The D gene is left open where the match is weak. Size tells how often a clone was seen (once, few, many) or the class of an expanded clone, and some rows leave it out.

. | TRBJ1-2 | . | TRBV19 | CASSNDSPSYGYTF | TGTGCCAGTAGTAACGATAGTCCTAGCTATGGCTACACCTTC
. | TRBJ2-7 | TRBD1 | TRBV27 | CASSPSRGRTYEQYF | TGTGCCAGCAGTCCGTCCAGGGGGCGAACCTACGAGCAGTACTTC
many | TRBJ2-7 | . | TRBV2 | CASTSTGGYEQYF | TGTGCCAGCACCTCCACTGGGGGGTACGAGCAGTACTTC
. | TRBJ2-7 | TRBD1 | TRBV30 | CAWSIGPGTGNPYEQYF | TGTGCCTGGAGTATAGGTCCCGGGACAGGAAATCCCTACGAGCAGTACTTC
once | TRBJ1-2 | TRBD1 | TRBV9 | CASTGTGGYGYTF | TGTGCCAGCACCGGTACAGGGGGTTATGGCTACACCTTC
. | TRBJ2-7 | . | TRBV7-9 | CASSSEDITNEQYF | TGTGCCAGCAGCTCAGAGGACATTACAAACGAGCAGTACTTC
. | TRBJ2-7 | . | TRBV11-3 | CASSWGTTTEQYF | TGTGCCAGCAGCTGGGGGACAACCACTGAGCAGTACTTC
. | TRBJ2-5 | TRBD2 | TRBV5-4 | CASTGLAGGQETQYF | TGTGCCAGCACCGGACTAGCGGGGGGGCAAGAGACCCAGTACTTC
. | TRBJ1-5 | TRBD1 | TRBV6-1 | CASSLAPTGDQPQHF | TGTGCCAGCAGTCTGGCCCCGACAGGGGATCAGCCCCAGCATTTT
. | TRBJ2-7 | TRBD1 | TRBV5-6 | CASSLGDSLYEQYF | TGTGCCAGCAGCTTGGGGGACAGCCTCTACGAGCAGTACTTC
. | TRBJ2-5 | . | TRBV5-6 | CASSPPIQETQYF | TGTGCCAGCAGCCCCCCGATCCAAGAGACCCAGTACTTC
. | TRBJ2-1 | . | TRBV30 | CAWSPWGGREQFF | TGTGCCTGGAGTCCTTGGGGGGGCCGTGAGCAGTTCTTC
. | TRBJ2-7 | TRBD1 | TRBV7-9 | CASSLNRDRGTEQYF | TGTGCCAGCAGCTTGAACCGGGACAGGGGTACCGAGCAGTACTTC
. | TRBJ1-1 | . | TRBV29-1 | CSARTTEAFF | TGCAGCGCCAGGACCACTGAAGCTTTCTTT
. | TRBJ2-2 | . | TRBV7-6 | CASSTSGGPNTGELFF | TGTGCCAGCAGCACCTCCGGGGGACCGAACACCGGGGAGCTGTTTTTT
. | TRBJ2-5 | . | TRBV7-7 | CASSLRKQETQYF | TGTGCTAGCAGCTTAAGAAAGCAAGAGACCCAGTACTTC
. | TRBJ1-4 | TRBD1 | TRBV4-1 | CASSPTGTDYEKLFF | TGCGCCAGCAGCCCAACCGGGACAGACTATGAAAAACTGTTTTTT
. | TRBJ2-7 | . | TRBV19 | CASSIVAGPEQYF | TGTGCCAGTAGTATAGTCGCCGGGCCTGAGCAGTACTTC
. | TRBJ1-2 | . | TRBV28 | CASSPNYGYTF | TGTGCCAGCAGTCCTAACTATGGCTACACCTTC
. | TRBJ1-5 | TRBD1 | TRBV28 | CASSSYPGQGEESNQPQHF | TGTGCCAGCAGTTCCTACCCCGGACAGGGGGAAGAGAGCAATCAGCCCCAGCATTTT
few | TRBJ2-1 | TRBD2 | TRBV10-1 | CASSDTGGGNEQFF | TGCGCCAGCAGTGATACGGGAGGCGGGAATGAGCAGTTCTTC
. | TRBJ2-1 | . | TRBV5-1 | CASSLDWGSYNEQFF | TGCGCCAGCAGCTTGGACTGGGGGTCCTACAATGAGCAGTTCTTC
. | TRBJ1-1 | TRBD1 | TRBV7-6 | CASSPRTGKRNTEAFF | TGTGCCAGCAGCCCTCGGACAGGGAAAAGGAACACTGAAGCTTTCTTT
. | TRBJ2-3 | TRBD2 | TRBV27 | CASTPSGGDYTDTQYF | TGTGCCAGCACACCCAGCGGGGGGGATTACACAGATACGCAGTATTTT
. | TRBJ2-7 | TRBD1 | TRBV28 | CASSPTGASEQYF | TGTGCCAGCAGTCCTACAGGGGCCAGCGAGCAGTACTTC
. | TRBJ2-7 | . | TRBV7-9 | CASSLIVGYEQYF | TGTGCCAGCAGCTTAATCGTGGGCTACGAGCAGTACTTC
. | TRBJ2-7 | . | TRBV27 | CASSLEGSYEQYF | TGTGCCAGCAGTTTAGAGGGCAGCTACGAGCAGTACTTC
once | TRBJ2-1 | TRBD2 | TRBV9 | CASSFGLAGGDNEQFF | TGTGCCAGCAGCTTCGGACTAGCGGGAGGAGACAATGAGCAGTTCTTC
. | TRBJ2-7 | . | TRBV15 | CATSTIPSTDGYEQYF | TGTGCCACCAGCACTATTCCCTCGACAGATGGCTACGAGCAGTACTTC
. | TRBJ2-4 | . | TRBV2 | CASSESPPPDIQYF | TGTGCCAGCAGTGAGAGTCCTCCCCCCGACATTCAGTACTTC
. | TRBJ1-2 | . | TRBV30 | CAWSANNGDGYTF | TGTGCCTGGAGTGCAAACAATGGGGATGGCTACACCTTC
. | TRBJ2-3 | TRBD2 | TRBV29-1 | CSASLLAESTDTQYF | TGCAGCGCCTCACTCCTAGCGGAAAGCACAGATACGCAGTATTTT